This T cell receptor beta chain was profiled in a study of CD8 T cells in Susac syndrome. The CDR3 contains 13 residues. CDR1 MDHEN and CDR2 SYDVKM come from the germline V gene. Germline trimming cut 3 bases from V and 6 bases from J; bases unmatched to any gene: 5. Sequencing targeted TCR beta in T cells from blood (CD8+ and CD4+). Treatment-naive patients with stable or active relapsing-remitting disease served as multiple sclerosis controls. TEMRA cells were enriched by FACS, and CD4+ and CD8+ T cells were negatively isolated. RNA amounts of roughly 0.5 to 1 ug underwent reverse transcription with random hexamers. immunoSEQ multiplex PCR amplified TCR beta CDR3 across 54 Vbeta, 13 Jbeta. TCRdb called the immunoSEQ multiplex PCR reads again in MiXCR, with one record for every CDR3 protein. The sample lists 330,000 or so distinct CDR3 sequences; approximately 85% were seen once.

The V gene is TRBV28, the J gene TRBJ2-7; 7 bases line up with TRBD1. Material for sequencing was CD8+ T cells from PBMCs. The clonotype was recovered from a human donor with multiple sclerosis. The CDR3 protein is CASSLWTGSEQYF. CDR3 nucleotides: TGTGCCAGCAGTTTGTGGACAGGTAGCGAGCAGTACTTC.